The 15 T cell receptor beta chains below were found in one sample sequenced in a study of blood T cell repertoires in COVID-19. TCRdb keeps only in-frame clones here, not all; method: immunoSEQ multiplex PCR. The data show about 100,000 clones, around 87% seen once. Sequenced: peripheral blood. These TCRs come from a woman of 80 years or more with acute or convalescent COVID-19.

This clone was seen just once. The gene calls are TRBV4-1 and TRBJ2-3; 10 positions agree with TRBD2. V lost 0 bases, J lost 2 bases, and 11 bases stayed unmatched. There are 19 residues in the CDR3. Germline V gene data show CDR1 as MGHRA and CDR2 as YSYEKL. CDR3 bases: TGCGCCAGCAGCCAAGATGTGATGGGTCTAGCGGGGGCCACAGATACGCAGTATTTT. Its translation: CASSQDVMGLAGATDTQYF.

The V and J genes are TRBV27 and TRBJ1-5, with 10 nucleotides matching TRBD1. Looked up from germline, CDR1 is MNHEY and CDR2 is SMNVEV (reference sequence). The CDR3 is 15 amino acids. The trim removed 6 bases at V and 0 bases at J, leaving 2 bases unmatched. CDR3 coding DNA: TGTGCCAGCAGACGGGACAGGGGTAGCAATCAGCCCCAGCATTTT. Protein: CASRRDRGSNQPQHF.

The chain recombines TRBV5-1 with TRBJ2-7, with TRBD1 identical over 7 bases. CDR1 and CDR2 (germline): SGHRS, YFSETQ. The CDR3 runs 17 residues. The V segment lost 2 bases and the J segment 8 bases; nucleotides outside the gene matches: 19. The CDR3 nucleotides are TGCGCCAGCAGCTTCCGGGACAGTGGAATTACCCGGGCCCAGCAGTACTTC. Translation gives CASSFRDSGITRAQQYF.

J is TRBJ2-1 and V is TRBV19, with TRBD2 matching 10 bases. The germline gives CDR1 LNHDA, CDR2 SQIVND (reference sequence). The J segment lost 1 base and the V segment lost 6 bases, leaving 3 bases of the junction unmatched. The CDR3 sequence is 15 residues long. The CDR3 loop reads CASSQRGGSYNEQFF. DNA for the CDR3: TGTGCCAGTAGCCAGCGGGGGGGGTCCTACAATGAGCAGTTCTTC.

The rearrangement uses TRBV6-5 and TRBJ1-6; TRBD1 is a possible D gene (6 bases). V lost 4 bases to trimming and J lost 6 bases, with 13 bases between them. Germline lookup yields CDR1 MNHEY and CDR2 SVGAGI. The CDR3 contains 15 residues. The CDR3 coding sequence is TGTGCCAGCAGTTCTCAGGGCAGGGGTAATTCACCCCTCCACTTT. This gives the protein CASSSQGRGNSPLHF.

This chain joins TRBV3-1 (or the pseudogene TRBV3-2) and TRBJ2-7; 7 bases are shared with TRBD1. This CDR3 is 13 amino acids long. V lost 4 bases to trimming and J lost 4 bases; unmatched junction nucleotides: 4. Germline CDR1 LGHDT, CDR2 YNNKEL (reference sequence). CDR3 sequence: CASSPGQPYEQYF. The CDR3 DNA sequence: TGTGCCAGCAGCCCGGGACAGCCTTACGAGCAGTACTTC.

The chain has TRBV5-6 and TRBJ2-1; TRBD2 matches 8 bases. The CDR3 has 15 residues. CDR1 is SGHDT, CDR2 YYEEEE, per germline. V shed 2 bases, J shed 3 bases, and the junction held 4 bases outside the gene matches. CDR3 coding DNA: TGTGCCAGCAGCTTTATGGCGGGGGGCTACAATGAGCAGTTCTTC. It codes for CASSFMAGGYNEQFF.

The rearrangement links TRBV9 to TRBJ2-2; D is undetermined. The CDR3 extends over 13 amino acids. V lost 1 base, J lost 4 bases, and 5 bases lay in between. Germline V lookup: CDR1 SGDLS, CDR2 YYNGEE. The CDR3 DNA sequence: TGTGCCAGCAGCGTATCTATCACCGGGGAGCTGTTTTTT. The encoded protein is CASSVSITGELFF.

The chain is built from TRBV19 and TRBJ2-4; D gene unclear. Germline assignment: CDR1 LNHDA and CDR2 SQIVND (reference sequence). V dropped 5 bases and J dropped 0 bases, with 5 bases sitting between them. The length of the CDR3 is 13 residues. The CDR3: CASSRLAKNIQYF. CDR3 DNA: TGTGCCAGTAGTCGACTAGCCAAAAACATTCAGTACTTC.

CDR3 nucleotide sequence: TGTGCCAGCATGACAAGAAATAATGAAAAACTGTTTTTT. The encoded protein is CASMTRNNEKLFF. The chain links TRBV2 to TRBJ1-4; D remains unclear. The CDR3 is 13 residues long. V gave up 7 bases and J gave up 4 bases, with 10 bases separating them. Germline assignment: CDR1 SNHLY and CDR2 FYNNEI. Full variable domain (missing parts from reference TRBV2 and TRBJ1-4): EPEVTQTPSHQVTQMGQEVILRCVPISNHLYFYWYRQILGQKVEFLVSFYNNEISEKSEIFDDQFSVERPDGSNFTLKIRSTKLEDSAMYFCASMTRNNEKLFFGSGTQLSVL.

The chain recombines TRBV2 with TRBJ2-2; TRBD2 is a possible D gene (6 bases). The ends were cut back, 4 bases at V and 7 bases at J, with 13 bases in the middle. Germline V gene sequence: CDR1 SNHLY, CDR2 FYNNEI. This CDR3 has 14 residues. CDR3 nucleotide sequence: TGTGCCAGCAGTGTGCGGGGCCAGGACGGGGAGCTGTTTTTT. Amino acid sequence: CASSVRGQDGELFF. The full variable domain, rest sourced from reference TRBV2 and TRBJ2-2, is EPEVTQTPSHQVTQMGQEVILRCVPISNHLYFYWYRQILGQKVEFLVSFYNNEISEKSEIFDDQFSVERPDGSNFTLKIRSTKLEDSAMYFCASSVRGQDGELFFGEGSRLTVL.

The chain's CDR3 is CATSSRPGTGGYEQYF. CDR3 nucleotide sequence: TGTGCCACCAGCAGCCGCCCCGGGACAGGGGGCTACGAGCAGTACTTC. The V call is TRBV15, the J call TRBJ2-7, with 11 bases lining up with TRBD1. The CDR3 contains 16 residues. Germline-derived CDR1 and CDR2 are LNHNV and YYDKDF (reference sequence). Trimming cost V 3 bases and J 3 bases; bases outside gene matches: 7.

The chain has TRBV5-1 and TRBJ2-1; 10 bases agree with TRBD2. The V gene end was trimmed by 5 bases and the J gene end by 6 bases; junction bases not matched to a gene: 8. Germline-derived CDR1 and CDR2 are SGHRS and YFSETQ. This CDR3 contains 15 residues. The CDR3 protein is CASRVNSGGFNEQFF. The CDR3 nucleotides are TGCGCCAGCAGGGTGAATAGCGGGGGGTTCAATGAGCAGTTCTTC. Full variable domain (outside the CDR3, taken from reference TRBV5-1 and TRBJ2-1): KAGVTQTPRYLIKTRGQQVTLSCSPISGHRSVSWYQQTPGQGLQFLFEYFSETQRNKGNFPGRFSGRQFSNSRSEMNVSTLELGDSALYLCASRVNSGGFNEQFFGPGTRLTVL.

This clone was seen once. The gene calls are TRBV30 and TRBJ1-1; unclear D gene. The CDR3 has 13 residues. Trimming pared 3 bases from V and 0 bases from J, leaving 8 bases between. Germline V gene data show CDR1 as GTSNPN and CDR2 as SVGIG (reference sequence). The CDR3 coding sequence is TGTGCCTGGAGCGTAGACATGAACACTGAAGCTTTCTTT. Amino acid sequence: CAWSVDMNTEAFF.

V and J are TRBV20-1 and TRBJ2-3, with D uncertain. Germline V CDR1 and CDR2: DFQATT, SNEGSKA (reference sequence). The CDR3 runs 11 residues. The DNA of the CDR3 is TGCTTAATGAGCACAGCAGATACGCAGTATTTT. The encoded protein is CLMSTADTQYF.